A single sample is the source of the 2 T cell receptor beta chains below, sequenced in a study of T cells in Graves' hyperthyroidism and ophthalmopathy. TCR beta CDR3 region amplification was performed from RNA transcripts. HTBI primers were the set used in a first-round RT-PCR of the TCR CDR3. TCRdb reprocessed the multiplex PCR reads via MiXCR and lists one record per CDR3 protein. Here the sample spans 300,000 to 450,000 distinct CDR3 sequences, under 20% being singletons. The sample was blood. The receptor set was obtained from a man younger than 30 with Graves' ophthalmopathy.

This clonotype was counted many times. The gene calls are TRBV13 and TRBJ2-3; D gene uncertain. Germline CDR1 reads PRHDT; CDR2 reads FYEKMQ (reference sequence). CDR3 length: 12 amino acids. Trimming cost V 5 bases and J 6 bases, with 9 bases left between them. The CDR3 is CASSTYADTQYF. CDR3 DNA sequence: TGTGCCAGCAGCACCTACGCGGATACGCAGTATTTT. The full variable domain, completed using reference TRBV13 and TRBJ2-3, is AAGVIQSPRHLIKEKRETATLKCYPIPRHDTVYWYQQGPGQDPQFLISFYEKMQSDKGSIPDRFSAQQFSDYHSELNMSSLELGDSALYFCASSTYADTQYFGPGTRLTVL.

This clonotype showed up many times. The CDR3 DNA reads as TGTGCCAGCAGCGGGACCGGGACTAGCGCTTCGAACACAGATACGCAGTATTTT. Translating gives CASSGTGTSASNTDTQYF. V usage is TRBV11-2 and J usage is TRBJ2-3, with 10 bases matching TRBD2. V was clipped by 5 bases and J by 2 bases; unmatched bases: 13. There are 18 residues in the CDR3. Germline-derived CDR1 and CDR2 are SGHAT and FQNNGV.